These T cell receptor beta chains were read from a single sample in a study of blood T cell repertoires in COVID-19. Assay used: immunoSEQ multiplex PCR; TCRdb lists only in-frame clones, some missing. This table holds around 80,000 clones, roughly 80% found once. Sequenced input: peripheral blood. The source of these receptors is a man older than 75 with acute or convalescent COVID-19. CDR3s include the opening cysteine and the closing phenylalanine or tryptophan.

j_call,v_call,cdr3_aa
TRBJ1-6,TRBV28,CASSLFGSSYNSPLHF
TRBJ1-5,TRBV12-2,CASRPQGDRALGNDSNQPQHF
TRBJ1-2,TRBV19,CATATDMGAGGYTF
TRBJ2-7,TRBV24-1,CATSDLDRLRGQYF
TRBJ2-1,TRBV5-1,CASSLAPGSDEQFF
TRBJ2-3,TRBV12-5,CASGLVSGVDTQYF
TRBJ1-2,TRBV6-5,CASRRAIGIGYGYTF
TRBJ1-2,TRBV12-3/TRBV12-4,CASRPGTGTGYTF
TRBJ2-5,TRBV18,CASSPGTKETQYF
TRBJ1-4,TRBV19,CASSIDLDRARDEKLFF
TRBJ2-3,TRBV19,CASSIAGGFTDTQYF
TRBJ1-1,TRBV14,CASSQVRQGNTEAFF